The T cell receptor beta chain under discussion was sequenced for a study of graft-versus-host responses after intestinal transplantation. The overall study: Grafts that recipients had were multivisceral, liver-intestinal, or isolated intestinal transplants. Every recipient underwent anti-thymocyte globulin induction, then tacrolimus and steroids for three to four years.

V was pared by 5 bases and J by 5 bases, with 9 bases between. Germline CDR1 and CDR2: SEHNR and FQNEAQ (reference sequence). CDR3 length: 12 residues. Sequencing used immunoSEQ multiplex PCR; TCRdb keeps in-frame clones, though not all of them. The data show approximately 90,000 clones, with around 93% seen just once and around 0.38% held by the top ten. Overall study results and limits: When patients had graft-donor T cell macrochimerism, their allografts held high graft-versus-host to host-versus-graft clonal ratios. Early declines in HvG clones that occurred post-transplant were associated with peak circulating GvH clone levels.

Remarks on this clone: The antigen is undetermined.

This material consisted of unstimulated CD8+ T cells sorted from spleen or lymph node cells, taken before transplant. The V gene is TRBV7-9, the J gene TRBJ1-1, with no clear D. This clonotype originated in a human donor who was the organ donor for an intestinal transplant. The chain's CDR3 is CASSVVRTEAFF. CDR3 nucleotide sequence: TGTGCCAGCAGCGTGGTGCGTACTGAAGCTTTCTTT.